The present T cell receptor beta chain was sequenced within a study of blood T cell repertoires in COVID-19 (dated by TCRdb to the early 2020s). Notes on the research overall: Collaborator samples came from the United States, Italy and Spain and covered acute and convalescent phases of COVID-19. The material from the prospective study consisted of cDNA or gDNA derived from T cells, B-cell-depleted T cells, or PBMCs. Subjects who had been exposed to COVID-19, were actively infected with it, or had recovered from it provided the deeply sampled blood TCRbeta repertoires that made up the dataset. The repertoires were released in a freely available public database intended as a resource for research on the immune response to SARS-CoV-2. The samples were drawn from the first 160 participants of the ongoing ImmuneRACE study and from 1,254 subjects provided by 6 global collaborators. The sample metadata nearly always contained a de-identified subject ID, COVID-19 status, age in years and sex. Where available, HLA class I and class II types were taken from metadata supplied by the sample provider and were not determined by assay-based typing. What the research found in general, with its limitations: The amount of clinical and demographic metadata varied by source and participant and was provided uncurated.

The immunoSEQ Assay, a bias-controlled multiplex PCR, was used to amplify TCRbeta CDR3 regions from genomic DNA. The paper's processing steps were these. The number of nucleated cells in each sample was estimated from the amplification of reference gene primers within the assay. To quantify the absolute abundance of each unique TCRbeta CDR3 rearrangement, sequence reads were collapsed and filtered. Productive Simpson clonality was computed per sample as the square root of Simpson's diversity index over productive rearrangements. This is the immuneACCESS table as TCRdb keeps it, with only in-frame sequences that have V and J called. A part of the clones is gone; compared with another copy, unresolved V genes explain less than half, and the rest is unexplained. V and J calls plus clone size are reproduced from that table; the DNA served to infer D and trimming. The sample includes around 320,000 clones, with 90% observed a single time. 3.5% to 5% of the sample rests with the top ten.

Enrolling through a virtual design, the prospective study's participants ranged in age from roughly 18 to 95 years and lived across 20 to 25 United States geographic areas. Cohort assignment in the prospective study relied on participant-reported clinical history from a screening survey and a study questionnaire. A participant counted as exposed if, within 2 weeks of entering the study, that participant had been in contact with someone who had a PCR-confirmed or clinician-diagnosed COVID-19 case. In the prospective study, mobile phlebotomists collected whole blood, serum and a nasopharyngeal or oropharyngeal swab from each participant. Prospective study participants could optionally give additional blood draws and questionnaires over an approximately two-month period. Blood samples from the prospective study were shipped frozen or at room temperature prior to DNA extraction. In the case of this clone: The specificity of this receptor is unknown. Base-call qualities are not available, and no considerably larger clone is one nucleotide away.

The sample was PBMCs or T cells enriched from blood (not recorded which). This receptor was obtained from a woman aged 25 to 39 who had been exposed to COVID-19.

The nucleotide sequence is TGTGCCAGCAGCCCCGACTCGCGAGGGGGCTACACCTTC. It is translated as CASSPDSRGGYTF. The receptor chain draws on TRBV5-4 and TRBJ1-2; no D gene call is confident. The CDR3 measures 13 amino acids from cysteine to phenylalanine. Kept here is only the CDR3 DNA, which spans 39 bases and is read in frame from base 1. The germline ends are 15 bases apart after V is trimmed by 4 bases and J by 8 bases. CDR1 and CDR2, looked up from the germline V gene (reference sequence), are SGHNT and YYREEE.